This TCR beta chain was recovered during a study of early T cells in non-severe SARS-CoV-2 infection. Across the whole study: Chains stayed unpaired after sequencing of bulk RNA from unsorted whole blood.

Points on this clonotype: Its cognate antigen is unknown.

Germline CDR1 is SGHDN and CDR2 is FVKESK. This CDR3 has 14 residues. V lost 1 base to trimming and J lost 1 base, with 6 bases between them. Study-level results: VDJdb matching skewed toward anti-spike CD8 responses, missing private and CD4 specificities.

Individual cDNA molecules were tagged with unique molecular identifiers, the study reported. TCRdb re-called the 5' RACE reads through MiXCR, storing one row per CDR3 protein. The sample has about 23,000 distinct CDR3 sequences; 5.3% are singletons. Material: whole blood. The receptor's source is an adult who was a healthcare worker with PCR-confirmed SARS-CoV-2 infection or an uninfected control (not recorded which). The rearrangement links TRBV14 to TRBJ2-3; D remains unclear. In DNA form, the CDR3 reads TGTGCCAGCAGCCAAGCTAGGCGCACAGATACGCAGTATTTT. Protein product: CASSQARRTDTQYF.